Listed here is a single T cell receptor (beta chain). This clonotype was counted many times. No antigen is known for it. Base qualities are not at hand, and no much larger clone is one base apart. These data belong to a study of T cells in Graves' hyperthyroidism and ophthalmopathy (dated by TCRdb to the late 2010s). Context from the whole study: Peripheral blood samples were taken at initial diagnosis, before any treatment was given. To identify TCR V-J signatures that set the groups apart, the researchers used a discovery cohort of roughly 100 patients, made up of fewer than 50 with Graves' ophthalmopathy and 57 with stable Graves' hyperthyroidism. Prospective prediction of ophthalmopathy was tested in an independent validation cohort of some 20 hyperthyroidism patients and some 17 patients who later progressed to ophthalmopathy. The 75 to 100 discovery patients were randomly split 7:3 into training and test sets. In addition, the study compared T-cell repertoires in thyroid tissue and in blood from 6 or 7 Graves' hyperthyroidism patients. After sampling, hyperthyroidism patients received methimazole starting at 30 mg daily, and ophthalmopathy patients received high-dose intravenous methylprednisolone. The paper describes TCR Vbeta CDR3 sequencing of 135 peripheral blood samples, made up of approximately 40 ophthalmopathy patients, 70 to 75 hyperthyroidism patients and some 17 progressor patients.

Summary of the overall study and its limitations: Ophthalmopathy was separated from stable hyperthyroidism by a 13 V-J signature model, with approximately 90% sensitivity and about 81% specificity obtained in cross-validation and 80%/75% obtained in testing. In validation, the model predicted progression to ophthalmopathy a median of 6.5 months before onset, with over 60% sensitivity and about 72% specificity. No statistical method was used to set the sample size in advance, and investigators knew the group allocation. Most expanded thyroid clonotypes (frequency above 0.001) were also detected in blood, suggesting blood repertoires may reflect thyroid immune responses.

V loses 8 bases, J loses 5 bases, and the germline ends lie 9 bases apart. Reading from cysteine to phenylalanine, the CDR3 counts 11 amino acids. Just CDR3 DNA is preserved here, 33 bases in frame from base 1. TCR beta CDR3 regions were amplified from RNA transcripts. A first-round RT-PCR of the TCR CDR3 used the HTBI primer set with the Qiagen OneStep RT-PCR kit. The libraries were constructed in a second round of multiplex PCR and then size-selected and purified. Libraries were sequenced paired-end with 100 bp reads on an Illumina HiSeq2000. The authors' analysis ran thus. SOAPnuke was used to process the raw data, removing reads that contained adapters or uncalled bases, had a mean Phred below 15, or lacked an exact match to the constant primer or identifier. High-quality paired reads were merged with COPE v1.2.5, and unique nucleotide sequences were defined as clonotypes. MiTCR v1.1 was used to align the clonotypes against IMGT TRBV, TRBD and TRBJ reference segments. Only V-J combinations with frequency above 0.0001, covering 99% to 99.2% of repertoires, were analysed. A TCS score was defined as the ratio between F50 (clonal expansion) and ExV (chaos), using BLOSUM62-based TCRdist between CDR3 peptides within each V-J. Welch's t-statistics and random forest reduced 500 to 550 V-J features to 10 to 15, which were used in a naive Bayes classifier (R e1071). TCRdb applied fastp at Q25 and MiXCR to the public reads, then kept only in-frame beta chains. Each entry merges the rows of one CDR3 protein and shows their most common DNA and genes. Clone size and V and J calls follow TCRdb, not the original study. In all, the sample holds about 500,000 distinct CDR3 sequences, and around 17% of those were seen once. Approximately 18% of the sample belongs to the ten largest clones.

Stable Graves' hyperthyroidism was defined as no progression to ophthalmopathy during 18 months of follow-up. Hyperthyroidism patients were newly diagnosed, had a disease duration of under 2 months, and were aged 18 to 65 years. Any patient with an uncontrolled infection, another autoimmune disease, pregnancy or lactation was excluded. Diagnoses were based on clinical symptoms, serum thyroxine and TRAb, thyroid ultrasound and orbital computed tomography. PBMCs were separated from roughly 10 ml of fresh peripheral blood using Ficoll-Paque density gradient centrifugation. Trizol reagent was used to extract total RNA, and RNA quality was then checked on an Agilent 2100 Bioanalyzer.

Recombination connected TRBV12-3 or TRBV12-4 to TRBJ1-1, with a weak D call of TRBD1 (5 bases match). The sequencing input was blood. The TCR was taken from a woman younger than 30 with Graves' hyperthyroidism. DNA sequence: TGTGCCAGCCAGGGACGGACTGAAGCTTTCTTT. This yields the protein CASQGRTEAFF.